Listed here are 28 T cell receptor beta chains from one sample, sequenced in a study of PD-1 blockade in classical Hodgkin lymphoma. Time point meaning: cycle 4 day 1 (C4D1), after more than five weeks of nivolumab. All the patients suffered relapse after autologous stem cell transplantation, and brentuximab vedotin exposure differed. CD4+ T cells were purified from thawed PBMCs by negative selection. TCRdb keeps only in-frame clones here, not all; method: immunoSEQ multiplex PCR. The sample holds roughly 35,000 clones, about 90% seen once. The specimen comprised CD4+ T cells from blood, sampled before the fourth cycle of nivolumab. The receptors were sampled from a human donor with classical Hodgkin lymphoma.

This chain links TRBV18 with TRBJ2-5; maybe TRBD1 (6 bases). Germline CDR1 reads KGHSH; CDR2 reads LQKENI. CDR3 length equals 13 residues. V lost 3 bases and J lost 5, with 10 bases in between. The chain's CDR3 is CASSPVQGETQYF. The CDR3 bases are TGTGCCAGCTCACCGGTCCAGGGGGAGACCCAGTACTTC.

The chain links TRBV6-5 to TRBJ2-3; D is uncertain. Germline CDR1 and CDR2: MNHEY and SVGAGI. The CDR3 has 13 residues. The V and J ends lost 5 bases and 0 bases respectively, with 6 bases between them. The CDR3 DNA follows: TGTGCCAGCAGTCAGACTAGCACAGATACGCAGTATTTT. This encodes CASSQTSTDTQYF.

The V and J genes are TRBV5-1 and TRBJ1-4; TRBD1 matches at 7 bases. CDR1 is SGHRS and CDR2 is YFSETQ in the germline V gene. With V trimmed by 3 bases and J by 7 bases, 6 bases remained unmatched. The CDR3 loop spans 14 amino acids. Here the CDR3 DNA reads TGCGCCAGCAGCTCCAGGGGGGGTTTTGAAAAACTGTTTTTT. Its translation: CASSSRGGFEKLFF.

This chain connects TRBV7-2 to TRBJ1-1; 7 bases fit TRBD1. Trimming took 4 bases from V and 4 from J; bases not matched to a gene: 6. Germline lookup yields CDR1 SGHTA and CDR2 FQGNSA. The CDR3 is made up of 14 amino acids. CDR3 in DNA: TGTGCCAGCAGCTCAACCAGGGGGTTCACTGAAGCTTTCTTT. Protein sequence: CASSSTRGFTEAFF.

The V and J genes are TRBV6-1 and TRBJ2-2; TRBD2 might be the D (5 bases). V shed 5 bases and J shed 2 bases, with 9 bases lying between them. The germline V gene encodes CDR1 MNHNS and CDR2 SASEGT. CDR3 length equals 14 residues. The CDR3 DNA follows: TGTGCCAGCAGTTCCGGGGTCAACACCGGGGAGCTGTTTTTT. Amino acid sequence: CASSSGVNTGELFF.

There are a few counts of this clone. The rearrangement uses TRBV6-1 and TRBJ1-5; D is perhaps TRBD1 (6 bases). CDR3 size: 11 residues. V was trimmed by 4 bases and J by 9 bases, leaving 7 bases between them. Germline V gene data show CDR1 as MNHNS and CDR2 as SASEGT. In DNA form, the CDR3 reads TGTGCCAGCAGTGGACAGGTGCCCCAGCATTTT. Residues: CASSGQVPQHF.

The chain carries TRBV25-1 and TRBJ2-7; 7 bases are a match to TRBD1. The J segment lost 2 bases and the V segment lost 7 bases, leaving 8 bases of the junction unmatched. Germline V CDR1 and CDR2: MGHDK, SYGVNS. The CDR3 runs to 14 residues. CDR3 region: CASNRDSPPYEQYF. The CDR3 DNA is TGTGCCAGCAATCGGGACAGCCCACCCTACGAGCAGTACTTC.

CDR3 bases: TGCGCCAGCAGAGCGGGAGCGAGGACAGATACGCAGTATTTT. Translating gives CASRAGARTDTQYF. J is TRBJ2-3 and V is TRBV10-2; TRBD2 agrees at 8 bases. There are 14 residues in the CDR3. After removal of 6 bases from V and 3 bases from J, the junction contained 5 bases not matched to a gene. CDR1 and CDR2 (germline): WSHSY, SAAADI.

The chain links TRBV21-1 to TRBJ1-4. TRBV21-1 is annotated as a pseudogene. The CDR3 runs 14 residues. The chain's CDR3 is CASIPSFDGRKLFF. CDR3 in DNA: TGTGCCAGCATACCCTCTTTTGACGGGCGGAAACTGTTTTTT.

CDR3 region: CASGLQGDSGSGANVLTF. DNA for the CDR3: TGTGCTAGTGGTTTGCAGGGAGACAGCGGGTCTGGGGCCAACGTCCTGACTTTC. This sequence joins TRBV12-5 and TRBJ2-6, with a tentative D call TRBD2 (6 bases). CDR1 and CDR2 from the germline V gene are LGHNT and FRNRAP. Trimming cost V 2 bases and J 1 base, with 15 bases left between them. The CDR3 spans 18 residues.

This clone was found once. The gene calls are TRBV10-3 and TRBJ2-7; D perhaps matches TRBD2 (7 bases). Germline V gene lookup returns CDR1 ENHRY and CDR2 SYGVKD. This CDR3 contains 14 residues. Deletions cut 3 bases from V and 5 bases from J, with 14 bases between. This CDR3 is CAISEGGGINEQYF. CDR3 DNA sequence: TGTGCCATCAGTGAAGGGGGGGGAATAAACGAGCAGTACTTC.

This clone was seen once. This CDR3 reads CASSGTTGSYNEQFF. The CDR3 DNA reads TGTGCCAGCAGTGGGACGACAGGCTCCTACAATGAGCAGTTCTTC. This chain connects TRBV6-1 to TRBJ2-1; a weak D match, TRBD1 (6 bases). The CDR3 length is 15 residues. V was shortened by 4 bases and J by 0 bases, with 10 bases between the two germline ends. Germline V gene lookup returns CDR1 MNHNS and CDR2 SASEGT.

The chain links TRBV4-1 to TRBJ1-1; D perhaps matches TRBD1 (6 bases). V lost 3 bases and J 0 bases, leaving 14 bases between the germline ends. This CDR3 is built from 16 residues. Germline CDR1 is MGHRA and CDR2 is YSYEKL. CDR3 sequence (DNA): TGCGCCAGCAGCCACCTGACAGGACTCATGAACACTGAAGCTTTCTTT. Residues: CASSHLTGLMNTEAFF.

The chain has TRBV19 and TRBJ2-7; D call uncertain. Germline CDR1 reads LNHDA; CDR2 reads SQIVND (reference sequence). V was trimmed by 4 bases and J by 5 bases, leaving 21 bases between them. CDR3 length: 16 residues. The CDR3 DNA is TGTGCCAGTAGTACGACTCTGCTCTGGGGAAAAGACGAGCAGTACTTC. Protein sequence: CASSTTLLWGKDEQYF. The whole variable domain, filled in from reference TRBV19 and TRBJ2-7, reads DGGITQSPKYLFRKEGQNVTLSCEQNLNHDAMYWYRQDPGQGLRLIYYSQIVNDFQKGDIAEGYSVSREKKESFPLTVTSAQKNPTAFYLCASSTTLLWGKDEQYFGPGTRLTVT.

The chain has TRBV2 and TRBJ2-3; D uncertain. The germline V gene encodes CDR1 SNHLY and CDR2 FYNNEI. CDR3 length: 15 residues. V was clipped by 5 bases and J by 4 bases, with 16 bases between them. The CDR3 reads CASSNGPTFADTQYF. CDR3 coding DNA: TGTGCCAGCAGTAACGGACCTACCTTCGCAGATACGCAGTATTTT.

For the CDR3, the DNA is TGCAGCGTGCCCGGGACAGGGTCAAAACCAGCTGGCTACACCTTC. Translating gives CSVPGTGSKPAGYTF. The chain carries TRBV29-1 and TRBJ1-2; 9 bases line up with TRBD1. With 6 bases clipped from V and 7 bases from J, the junction kept 15 bases outside the gene matches. Germline assignment: CDR1 SQVTM and CDR2 ANQGSEA. This CDR3 has 15 residues.

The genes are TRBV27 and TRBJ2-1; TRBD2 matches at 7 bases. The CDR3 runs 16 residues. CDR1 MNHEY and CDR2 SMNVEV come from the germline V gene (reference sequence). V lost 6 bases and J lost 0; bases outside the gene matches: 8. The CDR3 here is CASRTHSSGSYNEQFF. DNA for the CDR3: TGTGCCAGCAGGACCCATTCTAGCGGCTCCTACAATGAGCAGTTCTTC.

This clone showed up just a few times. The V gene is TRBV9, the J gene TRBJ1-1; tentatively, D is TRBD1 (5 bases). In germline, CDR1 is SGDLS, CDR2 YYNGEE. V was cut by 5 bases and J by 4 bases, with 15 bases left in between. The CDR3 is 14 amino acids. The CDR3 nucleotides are TGTGCCAGCAGGGAATGGGGGGGAACCACTGAAGCTTTCTTT. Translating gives CASREWGGTTEAFF.

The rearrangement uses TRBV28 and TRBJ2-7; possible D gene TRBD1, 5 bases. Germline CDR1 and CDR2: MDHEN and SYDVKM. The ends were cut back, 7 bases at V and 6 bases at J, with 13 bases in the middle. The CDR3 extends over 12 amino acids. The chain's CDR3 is CASNTGSLEQYF. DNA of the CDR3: TGTGCCAGCAATACAGGATCGCTCGAGCAGTACTTC.

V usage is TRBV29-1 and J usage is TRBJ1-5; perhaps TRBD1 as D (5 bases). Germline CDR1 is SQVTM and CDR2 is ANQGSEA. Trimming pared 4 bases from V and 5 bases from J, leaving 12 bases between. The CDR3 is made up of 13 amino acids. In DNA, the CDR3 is TGCAGCGTTGCGAGGGACCCTTATCAGCCCCAGCATTTT. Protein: CSVARDPYQPQHF. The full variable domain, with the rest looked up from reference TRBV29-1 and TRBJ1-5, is SAVISQKPSRDICQRGTSLTIQCQVDSQVTMMFWYRQQPGQSLTLIATANQGSEATYESGFVIDKFPISRPNLTFSTLTVSNMSPEDSSIYLCSVARDPYQPQHFGDGTRLSIL.

In DNA form, the CDR3 reads TGCGCCAGCAGCCTTGATAGGGGATTCAATGAGCAGTTCTTC. Protein product: CASSLDRGFNEQFF. This chain links TRBV4-1 with TRBJ2-1; D possibly corresponds to TRBD1 (5 bases). Looked up from germline, CDR1 is MGHRA and CDR2 is YSYEKL. Trimming left V 4 bases short and J 6 bases short, with 13 bases between. CDR3 length: 14 amino acids.

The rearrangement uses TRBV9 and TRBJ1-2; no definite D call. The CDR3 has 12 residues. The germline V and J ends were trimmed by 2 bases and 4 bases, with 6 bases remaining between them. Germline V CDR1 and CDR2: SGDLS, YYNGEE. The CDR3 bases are TGTGCCAGCAGCGTTGGGTTCTATGGCTACACCTTC. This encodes CASSVGFYGYTF.

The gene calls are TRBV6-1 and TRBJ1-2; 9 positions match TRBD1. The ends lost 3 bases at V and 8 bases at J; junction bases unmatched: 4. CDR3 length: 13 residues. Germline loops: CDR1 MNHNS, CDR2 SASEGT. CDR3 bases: TGTGCCAGCAGTGATAGGGACAGGGCCGGCTACACCTTC. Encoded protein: CASSDRDRAGYTF.

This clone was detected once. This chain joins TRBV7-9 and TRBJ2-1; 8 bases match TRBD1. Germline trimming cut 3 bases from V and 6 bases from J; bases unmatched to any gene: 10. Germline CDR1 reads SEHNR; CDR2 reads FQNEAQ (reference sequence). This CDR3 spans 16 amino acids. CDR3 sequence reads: CASSLKRTGRANEQFF. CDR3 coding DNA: TGTGCCAGCAGCTTGAAACGGACAGGGCGCGCCAATGAGCAGTTCTTC.

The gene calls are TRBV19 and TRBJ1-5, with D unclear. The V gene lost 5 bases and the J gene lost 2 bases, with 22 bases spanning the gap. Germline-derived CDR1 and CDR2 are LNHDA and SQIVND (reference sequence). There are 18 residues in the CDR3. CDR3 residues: CASSYLGGVNQGNQPQHF. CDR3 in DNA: TGTGCCAGTAGTTACCTCGGCGGGGTGAACCAGGGCAATCAGCCCCAGCATTTT.

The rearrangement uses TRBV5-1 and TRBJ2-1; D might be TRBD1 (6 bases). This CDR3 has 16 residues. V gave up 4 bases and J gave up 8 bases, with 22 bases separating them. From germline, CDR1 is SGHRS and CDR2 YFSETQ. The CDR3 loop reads CASSPNGQNLYHEQFF. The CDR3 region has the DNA TGCGCCAGCAGCCCAAACGGACAGAACCTTTACCATGAGCAGTTCTTC.

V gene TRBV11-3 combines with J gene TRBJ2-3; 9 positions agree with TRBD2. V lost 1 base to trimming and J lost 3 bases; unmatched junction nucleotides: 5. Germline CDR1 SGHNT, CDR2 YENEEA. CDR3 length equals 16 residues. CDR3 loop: CASSLGQREVTDTQYF. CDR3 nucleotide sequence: TGTGCCAGCAGCTTAGGACAGCGGGAGGTGACAGATACGCAGTATTTT.

CDR3 region: CAIAETGQIFPEQYF. The CDR3 nucleotides read TGTGCCATCGCCGAAACGGGACAGATTTTCCCCGAGCAGTACTTC. V gene TRBV19 combines with J gene TRBJ2-7; TRBD1 aligns across 7 bases. V lost 10 bases and J lost 6; bases outside the gene matches: 18. Germline V CDR1 and CDR2: LNHDA, SQIVND (reference sequence). This CDR3 is 15 amino acids long.